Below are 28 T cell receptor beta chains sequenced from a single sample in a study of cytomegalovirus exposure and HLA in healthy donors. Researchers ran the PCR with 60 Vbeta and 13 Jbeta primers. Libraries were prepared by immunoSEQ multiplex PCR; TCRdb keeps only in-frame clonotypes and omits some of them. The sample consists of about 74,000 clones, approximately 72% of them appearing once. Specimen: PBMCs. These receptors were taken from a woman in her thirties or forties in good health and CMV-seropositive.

The CDR3 spells CASSKGEGTDEQYF. The CDR3 DNA reads TGTGCCAGTAGTAAGGGGGAAGGGACCGACGAGCAGTACTTC. The V and J genes are TRBV19 and TRBJ2-7; tentative D call: TRBD1 (6 bases). Between the trimmed V and J ends, which lost 4 bases and 5 bases, there was a span of 15 bases. The CDR3 has 14 residues. Germline CDR1 is LNHDA and CDR2 is SQIVND (reference sequence).

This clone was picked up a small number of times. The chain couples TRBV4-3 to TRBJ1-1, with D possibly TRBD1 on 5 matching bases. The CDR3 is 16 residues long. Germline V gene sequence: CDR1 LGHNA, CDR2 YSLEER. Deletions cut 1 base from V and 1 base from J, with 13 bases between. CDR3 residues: CASSQGGVTWNTEAFF. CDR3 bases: TGCGCCAGCAGCCAAGGGGGGGTTACCTGGAACACTGAAGCTTTCTTT.

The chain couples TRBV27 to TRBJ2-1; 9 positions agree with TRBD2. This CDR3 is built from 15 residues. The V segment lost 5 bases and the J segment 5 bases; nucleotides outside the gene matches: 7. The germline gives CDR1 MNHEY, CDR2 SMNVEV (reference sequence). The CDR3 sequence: CASSPLAGLDNEQFF. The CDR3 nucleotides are TGTGCCAGCAGTCCCCTAGCGGGGCTCGACAATGAGCAGTTCTTC.

The CDR3 sequence: CASEDRAYEQYF. Here the CDR3 DNA reads TGTGCCTCCGAGGACAGGGCCTACGAGCAGTACTTC. The chain uses TRBV7-9 and TRBJ2-7, with 8 bases matching TRBD1. Germline V gene data show CDR1 as SEHNR and CDR2 as FQNEAQ (reference sequence). CDR3 size: 12 residues. With V trimmed by 11 bases and J by 2 bases, 5 bases remained unmatched.

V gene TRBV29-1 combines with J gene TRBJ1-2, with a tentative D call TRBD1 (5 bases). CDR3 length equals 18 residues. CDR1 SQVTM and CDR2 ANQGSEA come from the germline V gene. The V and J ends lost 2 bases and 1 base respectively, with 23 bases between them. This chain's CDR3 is CSVESSPARVGSNYGYTF. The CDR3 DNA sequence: TGCAGCGTTGAAAGTTCCCCCGCCAGGGTCGGAAGTAACTATGGCTACACCTTC.

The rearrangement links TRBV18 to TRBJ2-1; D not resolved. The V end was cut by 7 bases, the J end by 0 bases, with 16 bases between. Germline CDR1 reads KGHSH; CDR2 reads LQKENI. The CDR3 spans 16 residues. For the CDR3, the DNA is TGTGCCAGCTTCTCAGGTAATACCGGCTCCTACAATGAGCAGTTCTTC. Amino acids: CASFSGNTGSYNEQFF.

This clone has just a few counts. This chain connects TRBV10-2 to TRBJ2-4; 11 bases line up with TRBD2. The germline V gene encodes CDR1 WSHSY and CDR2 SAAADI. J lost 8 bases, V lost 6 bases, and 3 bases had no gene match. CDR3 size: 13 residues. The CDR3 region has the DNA TGCGCCAGCAGACTAGCGGGAGAAGACATTCAGTACTTC. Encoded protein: CASRLAGEDIQYF.

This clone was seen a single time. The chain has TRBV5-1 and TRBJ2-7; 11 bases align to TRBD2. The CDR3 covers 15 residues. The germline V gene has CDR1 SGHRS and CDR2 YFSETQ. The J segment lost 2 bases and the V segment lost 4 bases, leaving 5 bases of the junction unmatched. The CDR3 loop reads CASSKGLAAPYEQYF. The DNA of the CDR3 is TGCGCCAGCAGCAAGGGACTAGCGGCACCCTACGAGCAGTACTTC.

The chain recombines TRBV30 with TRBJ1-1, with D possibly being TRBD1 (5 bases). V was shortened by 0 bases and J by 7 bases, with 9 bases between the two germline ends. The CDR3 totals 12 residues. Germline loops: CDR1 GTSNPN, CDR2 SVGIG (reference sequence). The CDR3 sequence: CAWSVAGGEAFF. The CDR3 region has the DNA TGTGCCTGGAGTGTTGCGGGGGGTGAAGCTTTCTTT.

The CDR3 coding sequence is TGCAGCGCCAGACAGGGGGCGGGCTATGGCTACACCTTC. It specifies CSARQGAGYGYTF. V usage is TRBV29-1 and J usage is TRBJ1-2, with 10 bases identical to TRBD1. The V segment lost 7 bases and the J segment 4 bases; nucleotides outside the gene matches: 6. The CDR3 covers 13 residues. Germline V CDR1 and CDR2: SQVTM, ANQGSEA.

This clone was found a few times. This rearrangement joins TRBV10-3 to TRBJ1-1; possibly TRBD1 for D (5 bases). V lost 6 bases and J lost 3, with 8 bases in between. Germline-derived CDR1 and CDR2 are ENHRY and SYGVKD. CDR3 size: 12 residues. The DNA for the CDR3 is TGTGCCATCAGCGGGGGATACACTGAAGCTTTCTTT. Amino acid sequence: CAISGGYTEAFF.

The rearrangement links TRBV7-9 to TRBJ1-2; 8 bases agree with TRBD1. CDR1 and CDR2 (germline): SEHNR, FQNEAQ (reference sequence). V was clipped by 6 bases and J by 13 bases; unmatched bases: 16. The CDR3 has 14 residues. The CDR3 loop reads CASRNSGTGSIITF. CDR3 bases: TGTGCCAGCAGAAACAGTGGGACAGGCTCAATTATCACCTTC.

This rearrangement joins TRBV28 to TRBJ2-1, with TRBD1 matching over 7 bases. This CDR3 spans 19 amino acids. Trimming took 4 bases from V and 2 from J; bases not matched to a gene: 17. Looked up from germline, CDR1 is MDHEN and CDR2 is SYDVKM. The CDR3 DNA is TGTGCCAGCAGTTCAAATTTAAGGGGGAACAGGGGAGCCTACAATGAGCAGTTCTTC. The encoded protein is CASSSNLRGNRGAYNEQFF. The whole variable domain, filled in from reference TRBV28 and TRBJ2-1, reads DVKVTQSSRYLVKRTGEKVFLECVQDMDHENMFWYRQDPGLGLRLIYFSYDVKMKEKGDIPEGYSVSREKKERFSLILESASTNQTSMYLCASSSNLRGNRGAYNEQFFGPGTRLTVL.

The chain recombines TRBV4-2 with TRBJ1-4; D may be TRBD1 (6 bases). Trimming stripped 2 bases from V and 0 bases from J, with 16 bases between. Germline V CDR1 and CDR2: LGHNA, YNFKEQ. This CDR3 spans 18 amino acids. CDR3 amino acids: CASSQLQGGVATNEKLFF. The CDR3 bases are TGTGCCAGCAGCCAACTACAGGGAGGGGTAGCAACTAATGAAAAACTGTTTTTT.

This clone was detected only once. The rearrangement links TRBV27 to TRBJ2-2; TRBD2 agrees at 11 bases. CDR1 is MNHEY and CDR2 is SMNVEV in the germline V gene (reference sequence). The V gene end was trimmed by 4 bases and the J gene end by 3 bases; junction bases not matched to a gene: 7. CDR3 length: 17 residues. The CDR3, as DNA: TGTGCCAGCAGTTCCTTTAGCGGGGGGGCTGACACCGGGGAGCTGTTTTTT. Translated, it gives CASSSFSGGADTGELFF.

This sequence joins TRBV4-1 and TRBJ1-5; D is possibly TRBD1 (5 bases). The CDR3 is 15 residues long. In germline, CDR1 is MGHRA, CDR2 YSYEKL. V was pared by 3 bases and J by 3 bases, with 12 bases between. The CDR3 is CASSHAGGYNQPQHF. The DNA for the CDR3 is TGCGCCAGCAGCCATGCCGGGGGATACAATCAGCCCCAGCATTTT.

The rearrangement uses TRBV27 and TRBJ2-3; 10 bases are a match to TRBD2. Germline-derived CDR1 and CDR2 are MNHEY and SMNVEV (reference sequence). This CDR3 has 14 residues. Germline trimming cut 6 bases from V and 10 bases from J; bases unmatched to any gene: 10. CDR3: CASSPDSGGAAQYF. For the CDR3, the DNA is TGTGCCAGCAGCCCCGACAGCGGGGGGGCTGCGCAGTATTTT.

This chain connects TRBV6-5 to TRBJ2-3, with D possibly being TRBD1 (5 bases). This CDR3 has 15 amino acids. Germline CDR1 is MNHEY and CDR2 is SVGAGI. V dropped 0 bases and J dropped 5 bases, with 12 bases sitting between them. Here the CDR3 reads CASSYSGQGIDTQYF. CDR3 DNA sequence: TGTGCCAGCAGTTACTCGGGGCAGGGAATAGATACGCAGTATTTT.

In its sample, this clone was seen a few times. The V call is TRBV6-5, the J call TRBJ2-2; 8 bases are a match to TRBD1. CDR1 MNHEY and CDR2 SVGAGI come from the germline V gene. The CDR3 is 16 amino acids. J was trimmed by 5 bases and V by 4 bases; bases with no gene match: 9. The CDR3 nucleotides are TGTGCCAGCAGTTTAACCGGGACAGGACTGACCGGGGAGCTGTTTTTT. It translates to CASSLTGTGLTGELFF.

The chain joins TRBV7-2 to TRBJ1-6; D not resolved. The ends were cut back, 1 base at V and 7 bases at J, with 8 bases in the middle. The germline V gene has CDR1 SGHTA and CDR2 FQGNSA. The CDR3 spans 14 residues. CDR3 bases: TGTGCCAGCAGCTTAGTGTATCTAAATTCACCCCTCCACTTT. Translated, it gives CASSLVYLNSPLHF.

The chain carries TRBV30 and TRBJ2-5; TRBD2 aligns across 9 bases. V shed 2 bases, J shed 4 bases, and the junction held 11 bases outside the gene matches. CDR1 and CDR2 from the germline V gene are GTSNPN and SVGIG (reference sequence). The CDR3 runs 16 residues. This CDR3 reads CAWSPGLAPSLETQYF. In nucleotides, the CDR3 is TGTGCCTGGAGTCCGGGACTAGCCCCAAGCTTAGAGACCCAGTACTTC.

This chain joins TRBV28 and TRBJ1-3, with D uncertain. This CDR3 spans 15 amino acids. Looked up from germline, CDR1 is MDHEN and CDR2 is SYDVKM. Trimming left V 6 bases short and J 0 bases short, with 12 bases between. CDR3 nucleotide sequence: TGTGCCAGCAGACACAGCCTCAGCTCTGGAAACACCATATATTTT. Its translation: CASRHSLSSGNTIYF. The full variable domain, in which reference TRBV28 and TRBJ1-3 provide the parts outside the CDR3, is DVKVTQSSRYLVKRTGEKVFLECVQDMDHENMFWYRQDPGLGLRLIYFSYDVKMKEKGDIPEGYSVSREKKERFSLILESASTNQTSMYLCASRHSLSSGNTIYFGEGSWLTVV.

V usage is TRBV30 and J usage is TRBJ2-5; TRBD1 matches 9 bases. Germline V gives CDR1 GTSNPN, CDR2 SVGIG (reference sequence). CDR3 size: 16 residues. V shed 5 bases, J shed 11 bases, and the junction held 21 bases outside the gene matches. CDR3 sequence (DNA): TGTGCCTGGCACCACAACCCGGGACAGGGATTTGGTGAGCAGTACTTC. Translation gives CAWHHNPGQGFGEQYF.

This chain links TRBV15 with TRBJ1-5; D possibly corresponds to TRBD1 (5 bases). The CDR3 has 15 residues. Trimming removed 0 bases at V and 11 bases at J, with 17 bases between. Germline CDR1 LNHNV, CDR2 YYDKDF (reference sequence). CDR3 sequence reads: CATSRDGAGLSAQHF. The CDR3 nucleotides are TGTGCCACCAGCAGAGATGGAGCAGGGCTATCGGCCCAGCATTTT.

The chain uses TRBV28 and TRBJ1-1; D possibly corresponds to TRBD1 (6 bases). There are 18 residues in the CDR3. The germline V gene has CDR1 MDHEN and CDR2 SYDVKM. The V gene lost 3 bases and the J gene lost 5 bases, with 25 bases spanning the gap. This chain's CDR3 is CASSFVNRRGAERTEAFF. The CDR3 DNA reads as TGTGCCAGCAGTTTTGTGAATCGTCGGGGGGCGGAGCGAACTGAAGCTTTCTTT.

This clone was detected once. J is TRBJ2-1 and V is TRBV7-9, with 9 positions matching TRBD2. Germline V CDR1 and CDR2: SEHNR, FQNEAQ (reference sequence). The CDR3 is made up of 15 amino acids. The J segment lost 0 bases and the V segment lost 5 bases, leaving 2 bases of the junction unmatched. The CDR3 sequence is CASSLSGSSYNEQFF. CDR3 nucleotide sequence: TGTGCCAGCAGCCTTAGCGGGAGCTCCTACAATGAGCAGTTCTTC.

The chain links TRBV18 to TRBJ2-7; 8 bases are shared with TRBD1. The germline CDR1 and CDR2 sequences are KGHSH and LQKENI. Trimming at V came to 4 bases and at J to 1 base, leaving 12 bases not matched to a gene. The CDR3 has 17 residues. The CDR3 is CASSLVWPGQESYEQYF. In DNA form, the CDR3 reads TGTGCCAGCTCACTCGTTTGGCCGGGACAGGAGTCCTACGAGCAGTACTTC.

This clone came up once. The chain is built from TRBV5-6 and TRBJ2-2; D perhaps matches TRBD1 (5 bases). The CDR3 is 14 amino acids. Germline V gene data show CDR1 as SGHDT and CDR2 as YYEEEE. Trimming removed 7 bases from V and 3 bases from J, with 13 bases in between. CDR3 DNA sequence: TGTGCCAGCTTCGACGACAGCTACACCGGGGAGCTGTTTTTT. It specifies CASFDDSYTGELFF.